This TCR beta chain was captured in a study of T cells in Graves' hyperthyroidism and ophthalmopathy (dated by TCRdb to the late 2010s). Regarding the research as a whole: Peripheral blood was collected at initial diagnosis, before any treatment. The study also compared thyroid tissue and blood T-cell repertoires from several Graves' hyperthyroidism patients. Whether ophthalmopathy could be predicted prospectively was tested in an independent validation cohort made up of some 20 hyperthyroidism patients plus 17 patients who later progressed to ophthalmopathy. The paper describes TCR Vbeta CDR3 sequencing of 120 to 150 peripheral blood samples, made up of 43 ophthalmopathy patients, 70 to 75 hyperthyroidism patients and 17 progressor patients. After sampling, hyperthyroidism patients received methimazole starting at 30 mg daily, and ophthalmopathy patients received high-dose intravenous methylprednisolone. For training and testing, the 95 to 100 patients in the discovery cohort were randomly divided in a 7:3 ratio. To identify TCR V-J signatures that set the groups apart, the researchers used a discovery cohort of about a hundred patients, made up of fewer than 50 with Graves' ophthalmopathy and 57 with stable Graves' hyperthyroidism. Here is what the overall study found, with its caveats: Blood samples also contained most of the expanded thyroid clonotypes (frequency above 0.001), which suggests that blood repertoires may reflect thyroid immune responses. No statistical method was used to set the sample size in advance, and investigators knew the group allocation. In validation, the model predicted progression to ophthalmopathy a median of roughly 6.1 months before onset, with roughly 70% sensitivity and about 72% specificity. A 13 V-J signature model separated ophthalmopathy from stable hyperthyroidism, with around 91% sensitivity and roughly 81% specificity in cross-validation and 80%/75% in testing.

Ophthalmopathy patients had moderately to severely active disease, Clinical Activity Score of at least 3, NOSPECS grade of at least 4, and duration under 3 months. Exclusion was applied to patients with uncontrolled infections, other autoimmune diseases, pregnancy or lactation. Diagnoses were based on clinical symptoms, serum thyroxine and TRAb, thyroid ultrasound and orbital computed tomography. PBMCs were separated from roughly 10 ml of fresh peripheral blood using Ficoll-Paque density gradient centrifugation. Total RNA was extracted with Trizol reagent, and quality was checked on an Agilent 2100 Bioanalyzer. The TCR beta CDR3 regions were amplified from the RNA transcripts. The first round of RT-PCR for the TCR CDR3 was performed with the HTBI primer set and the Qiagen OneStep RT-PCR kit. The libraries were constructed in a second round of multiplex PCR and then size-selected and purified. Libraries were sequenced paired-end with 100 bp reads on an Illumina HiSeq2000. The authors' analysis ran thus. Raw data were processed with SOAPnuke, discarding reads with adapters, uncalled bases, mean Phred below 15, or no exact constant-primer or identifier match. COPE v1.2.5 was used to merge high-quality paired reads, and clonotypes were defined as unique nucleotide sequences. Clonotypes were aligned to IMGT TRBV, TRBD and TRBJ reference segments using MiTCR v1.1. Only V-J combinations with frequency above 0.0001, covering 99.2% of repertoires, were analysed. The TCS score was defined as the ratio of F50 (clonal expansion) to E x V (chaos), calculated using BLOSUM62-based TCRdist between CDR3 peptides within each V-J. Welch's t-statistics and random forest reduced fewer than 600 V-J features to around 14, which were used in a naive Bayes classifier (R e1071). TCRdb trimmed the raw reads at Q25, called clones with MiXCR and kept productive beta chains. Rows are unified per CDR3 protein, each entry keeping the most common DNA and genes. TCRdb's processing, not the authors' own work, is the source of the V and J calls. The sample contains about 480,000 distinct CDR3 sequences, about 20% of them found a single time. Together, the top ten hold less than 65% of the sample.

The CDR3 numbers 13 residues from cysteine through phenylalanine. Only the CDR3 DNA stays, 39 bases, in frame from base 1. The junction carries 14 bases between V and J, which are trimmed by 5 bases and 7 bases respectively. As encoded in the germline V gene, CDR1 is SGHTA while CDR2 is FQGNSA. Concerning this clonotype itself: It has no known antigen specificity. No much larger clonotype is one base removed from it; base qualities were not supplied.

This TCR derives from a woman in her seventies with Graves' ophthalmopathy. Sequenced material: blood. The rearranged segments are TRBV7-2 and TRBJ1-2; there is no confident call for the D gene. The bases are TGTGCCAGCAGCCCTATGGGTGGCAGTGGCTACACCTTC. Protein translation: CASSPMGGSGYTF.